This T cell receptor (beta chain) was sequenced in a study of T cells in Graves' hyperthyroidism and ophthalmopathy. In its sample, this clonotype was seen many times. Compared with germline, one end of the junction differs, possibly owing to a read error. The CDR3 runs 14 residues. CDR1 is ENHRY, CDR2 SYGVKD, per germline. Using RNA transcripts as the source, TCR beta CDR3 regions were amplified. A first-round RT-PCR of the TCR CDR3 used the HTBI primer set. TCRdb re-analysed the multiplex PCR reads in MiXCR, keeping a single row per CDR3 protein. The sample lists about 560,000 distinct CDR3 sequences; just over 45% were seen once.

The source material was peripheral blood or thyroid tissue (not recorded which). This clonotype originated in a woman aged 18-35 years with Graves' hyperthyroidism. J is TRBJ1-6 and V is TRBV10-3, with a possible D match to TRBD1 (6 bases). CDR3 sequence: CASSDTGYNSPLHF. DNA for the CDR3: TGTGCCAGCAGTGACACAGGGTATAATTCACCCCTCCACTTT.